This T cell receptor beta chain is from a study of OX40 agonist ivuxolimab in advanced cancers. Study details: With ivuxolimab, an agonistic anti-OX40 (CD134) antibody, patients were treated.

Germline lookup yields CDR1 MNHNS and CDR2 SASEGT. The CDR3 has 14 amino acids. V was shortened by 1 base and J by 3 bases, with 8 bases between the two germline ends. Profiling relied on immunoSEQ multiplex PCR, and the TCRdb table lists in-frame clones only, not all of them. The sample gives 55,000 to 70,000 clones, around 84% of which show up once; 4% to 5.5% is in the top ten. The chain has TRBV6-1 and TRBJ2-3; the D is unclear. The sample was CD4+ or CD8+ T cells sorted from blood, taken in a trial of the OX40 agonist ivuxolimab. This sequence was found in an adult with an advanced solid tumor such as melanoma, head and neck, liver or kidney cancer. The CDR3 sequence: CASSEDRVTDTQYF. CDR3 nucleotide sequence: TGTGCCAGCAGTGAAGACCGGGTAACAGATACGCAGTATTTT.